Shown below are 21 T cell receptor beta chains from a single sample sequenced in a study of low-dose radiotherapy and immunotherapy resistance in tumors. TRAV- and TRBV-specific primers were used for first-strand cDNA, which covered alpha and beta chains. A roughly 19-cycle PCR with a constant-region primer and V-primer adapter amplified TCRs. TCRdb called the reads again in MiXCR, with one record for every CDR3 protein. The table has roughly 11,000 distinct CDR3 sequences, 60% to 80% seen once. The receptor set was obtained from a human donor with advanced metastatic prostate, ovarian, gallbladder or colorectal cancer (not recorded which). This table probably holds off-target reads from a library built for another chain.

V gene TRBV18 combines with J gene TRBJ2-1; TRBD2 matches 7 bases. The V and J ends lost 5 bases and 4 bases, in that order; junction bases with no gene match: 11. This CDR3 spans 16 amino acids. CDR1 KGHSH and CDR2 LQKENI come from the germline V gene. The CDR3: CASSDPIAGTYNEQFF. CDR3 nucleotide sequence: TGTGCCAGCTCAGACCCTATAGCGGGTACGTACAATGAGCAGTTCTTC. Complete variable domain (other parts from reference TRBV18 and TRBJ2-1): NAGVMQNPRHLVRRRGQEARLRCSPMKGHSHVYWYRQLPEEGLKFMVYLQKENIIDESGMPKERFSAEFPKEGPSILRIQQVVRGDSAAYFCASSDPIAGTYNEQFFGPGTRLTVL.

The chain links TRBV3-1 to TRBJ1-1; the D is unclear. CDR3 size: 13 residues. The germline V and J ends were trimmed by 2 bases and 1 base, with 5 bases remaining between them. From germline, CDR1 is LGHDT and CDR2 YNNKEL (reference sequence). In nucleotides, the CDR3 is TGTGCCAGCAGCCAAAAACAGAACACTGAAGCTTTCTTT. Translation gives CASSQKQNTEAFF. Full variable domain (outside the CDR3, taken from reference TRBV3-1 and TRBJ1-1): DTAVSQTPKYLVTQMGNDKSIKCEQNLGHDTMYWYKQDSKKFLKIMFSYNNKELIINETVPNRFSPKSPDKAHLNLHINSLELGDSAVYFCASSQKQNTEAFFGQGTRLTVV.

This clonotype has more than one count but fewer than ten. The J gene is TRBJ2-1, the V gene TRBV4-3; no reliable D call. V was trimmed by 5 bases and J by 0 bases, leaving 11 bases between them. Germline CDR1 reads LGHNA; CDR2 reads YSLEER. This CDR3 contains 15 residues. CDR3 loop: CASSDTRSSYNEQFF. For the CDR3, the DNA is TGCGCCAGCAGCGACACCAGGAGCTCCTACAATGAGCAGTTCTTC.

The rearrangement links TRBV20-1 to TRBJ2-7; tentatively, D is TRBD1 (6 bases). In germline, CDR1 is DFQATT, CDR2 SNEGSKA (reference sequence). The CDR3 extends over 12 amino acids. CDR3 nucleotides: TGCAGCCGCCAGAGGGGGAACTACGAGCAGTACTTC. The encoded protein is CSRQRGNYEQYF.

As concerns this clonotype: One junction end does not reproduce the germline sequence, and a read error may be involved. This chain uses TRBV5-4 with TRBJ1-2; a weak D match, TRBD1 (6 bases). Germline V gives CDR1 SGHNT, CDR2 YYREEE (reference sequence). The CDR3 extends over 13 amino acids. The CDR3 sequence is CASSLQGNYGHTF. In DNA form, the CDR3 reads TGTGCCAGCAGCTTGCAGGGGAACTATGGCCACACCTTC.

The chain joins TRBV19 to TRBJ1-5, with TRBD1 matching over 9 bases. After removal of 6 bases from V and 2 bases from J, the junction contained 11 bases not matched to a gene. The CDR3 is 17 residues long. Germline lookup yields CDR1 LNHDA and CDR2 SQIVND (reference sequence). The CDR3 sequence: CASRKGTGPGGNQPQHF. The CDR3 nucleotides read TGTGCCAGTAGGAAGGGGACAGGGCCGGGGGGCAATCAGCCCCAGCATTTT.

V usage is TRBV7-2 and J usage is TRBJ2-3; TRBD2 aligns across 10 bases. Germline assignment: CDR1 SGHTA and CDR2 FQGNSA. J gave up 9 bases and V 1 base, and 4 bases lay outside the gene matches. There are 14 residues in the CDR3. Here the CDR3 reads CASSLGAGGETQYF. The CDR3 coding sequence is TGTGCCAGCAGCTTAGGAGCGGGGGGGGAAACGCAGTATTTT.

The gene calls are TRBV9 and TRBJ2-5; D is perhaps TRBD1 (6 bases). The germline V gene encodes CDR1 SGDLS and CDR2 YYNGEE. CDR3 size: 18 residues. V lost 0 bases, J lost 2 bases, and 20 bases lay in between. The chain's CDR3 is CASSVGSQGTRLQETQYF. For the CDR3, the DNA is TGTGCCAGCAGCGTAGGGTCGCAGGGGACCCGCTTACAAGAGACCCAGTACTTC. The entire variable domain, with the rest obtained from reference TRBV9 and TRBJ2-5, is as follows: DSGVTQTPKHLITATGQRVTLRCSPRSGDLSVYWYQQSLDQGLQFLIQYYNGEERAKGNILERFSAQQFPDLHSELNLSSLELGDSALYFCASSVGSQGTRLQETQYFGPGTRLLVL.

A few counts support this clonotype. The chain has TRBV6-2 or TRBV6-3 and TRBJ2-7; D might be TRBD2 (7 bases). The CDR3 sequence is 14 residues long. Germline CDR1 and CDR2: MNHEY and SVGEGT. Trimming cost V 5 bases and J 4 bases, with 15 bases left between them. The CDR3 sequence is CASSKGGLPYEQYF. The CDR3 DNA follows: TGTGCCAGCAGTAAGGGGGGACTACCTTACGAGCAGTACTTC.

The CDR3 DNA reads as TGTGCCAGCACCAGGAACACTGAAGCTTTCTTT. This gives the protein CASTRNTEAFF. The chain uses TRBV6-8 and TRBJ1-1; unclear D gene. This CDR3 contains 11 residues. Germline V gene data show CDR1 as MNHGY and CDR2 as SAAAGT. V was clipped by 7 bases and J by 1 base, with 4 bases between them.

This clonotype was seen a few times. The chain combines TRBV4-3 with TRBJ2-7, with TRBD2 identical over 9 bases. V shed 1 base and J 9 bases; nucleotides not matched to a gene: 16. Germline V gene data show CDR1 as LGHNA and CDR2 as YSLEER. The CDR3 extends over 17 amino acids. As DNA, the CDR3 is TGCGCCAGCAGCCAAGCCTGGGGAGCTAGCGGGACTCCTGTGCAGTACTTC. Encoded protein: CASSQAWGASGTPVQYF.

This clonotype came up a few times. This chain connects TRBV10-3 to TRBJ2-7, with 10 nucleotides matching TRBD1. Germline V CDR1 and CDR2: ENHRY, SYGVKD. CDR3 length equals 14 residues. The trim removed 6 bases at V and 3 bases at J, leaving 5 bases unmatched. The CDR3 DNA reads TGTGCCATCAGGGGGACAGGGGATCACTACGAGCAGTACTTC. Its translation: CAIRGTGDHYEQYF.

V and J are TRBV20-1 and TRBJ2-4; 9 positions agree with TRBD1. The germline V gene has CDR1 DFQATT and CDR2 SNEGSKA (reference sequence). J lost 1 base, V lost 5 bases, and 3 bases had no gene match. CDR3 length equals 14 residues. CDR3 in DNA: TGCAGTGCTTTTGGACAGGGGGCCAAAAACATTCAGTACTTC. Its translation is CSAFGQGAKNIQYF.

The chain carries TRBV5-1 and TRBJ1-2; D possibly corresponds to TRBD1 (6 bases). Germline-derived CDR1 and CDR2 are SGHRS and YFSETQ. V shed 0 bases and J shed 7 bases, with 10 bases lying between them. This CDR3 contains 13 residues. The CDR3 nucleotides are TGCGCCAGCAGCTTGGCAGGGGATGGTGGCTACACCTTC. Protein: CASSLAGDGGYTF.

The chain is built from TRBV20-1 and TRBJ1-2; no clear D. The CDR3 has 12 amino acids. Germline V CDR1 and CDR2: DFQATT, SNEGSKA (reference sequence). The V gene lost 1 base and the J gene lost 3 bases, with 6 bases spanning the gap. The CDR3 nucleotides are TGCAGTGCTAGAGTCCAAGACTATGGCTACACCTTC. Its translation is CSARVQDYGYTF.

The CDR3 DNA is TGTGCCAGCAGCTTGGTTCGGAAACACAATGAGCAGTTCTTC. Translated, it gives CASSLVRKHNEQFF. This chain uses TRBV5-6 with TRBJ2-1; D call uncertain. Trimming removed 0 bases from V and 5 bases from J, with 9 bases in between. The CDR3 consists of 14 residues. In germline, CDR1 is SGHDT, CDR2 YYEEEE.

This chain joins TRBV29-1 and TRBJ2-5; 12 bases map to TRBD2. The germline V gene has CDR1 SQVTM and CDR2 ANQGSEA. This CDR3 is 15 amino acids long. With 4 bases clipped from V and 5 bases from J, the junction kept 8 bases outside the gene matches. The CDR3 DNA reads as TGCAGCGTTGCGACTAGCGGGAGCCCCGGTGAGACCCAGTACTTC. Translating gives CSVATSGSPGETQYF.

The V and J genes are TRBV7-9 and TRBJ2-1; D uncertain. The CDR3 sequence is 14 residues long. V was pared by 1 base and J by 2 bases, with 6 bases between. Germline V gene data show CDR1 as SEHNR and CDR2 as FQNEAQ (reference sequence). The CDR3 reads CASSLVNTYNEQFF. CDR3 coding DNA: TGTGCCAGCAGCTTAGTGAACACCTACAATGAGCAGTTCTTC.

This sequence joins TRBV7-9 and TRBJ1-1; 9 bases map to TRBD1. Trimming removed 5 bases from V and 3 bases from J; junction bases left unmatched: 7. The CDR3 totals 15 residues. Germline V lookup: CDR1 SEHNR, CDR2 FQNEAQ (reference sequence). The CDR3 nucleotides are TGTGCCAGCAGCCCAAGGACAGGGGTGGACACTGAAGCTTTCTTT. This gives the protein CASSPRTGVDTEAFF.

The CDR3 protein is CASSYGQGSLKETQYF. The DNA of the CDR3 is TGTGCCAGCAGTTACGGGCAGGGGAGCTTAAAAGAGACCCAGTACTTC. This chain joins TRBV6-2 or TRBV6-3 and TRBJ2-5; tentatively, D is TRBD1 (6 bases). The length of the CDR3 is 16 residues. The V gene lost 2 bases and the J gene lost 3 bases, with 16 bases spanning the gap. Germline CDR1 and CDR2: MNHEY and SVGEGT.

This chain links TRBV29-1 with TRBJ1-2, with TRBD1 matching 9 bases. Per the germline V gene, CDR1 is SQVTM and CDR2 is ANQGSEA. The V and J ends lost 5 bases and 9 bases, in that order; junction bases with no gene match: 10. The CDR3 consists of 13 residues. CDR3 protein: CSVTDRGMRSYTF. In nucleotides, the CDR3 is TGCAGCGTTACTGACAGGGGGATGAGAAGCTACACCTTC.